This T cell receptor (beta chain) was sequenced during a study of vaccination and CD4 T cells after COVID-19. Treatment denoted: approximately 9-day PBMC culture with coronavirus spike peptide pools or control peptides (ViraFEST assay). The Oncomine TCR Beta short-read assay was what sequenced the DNA obtained from cultured CD4+ T cells. TCRdb itself ran the PCR reads through MiXCR, one entry per CDR3 protein. This sample has under 15,000 distinct CDR3 sequences; 25% to 35% occur once, and the top ten carry 17%. Germline V gene data show CDR1 as SNHLY and CDR2 as FYNNEI. This CDR3 is 13 amino acids long. Note on this clonotype: Its antigen is not identified. The junction does not match germline at one end; this may be a read error.

The source material was cultured CD4+ T cells from blood. The chain uses TRBV2 and TRBJ1-1; the D is unclear. The receptor comes from a human donor with COVID-19. This CDR3 is CASSGALNAEAFF. DNA for the CDR3: TGTGCCAGCAGTGGGGCCTTGAACGCTGAAGCTTTCTTT.